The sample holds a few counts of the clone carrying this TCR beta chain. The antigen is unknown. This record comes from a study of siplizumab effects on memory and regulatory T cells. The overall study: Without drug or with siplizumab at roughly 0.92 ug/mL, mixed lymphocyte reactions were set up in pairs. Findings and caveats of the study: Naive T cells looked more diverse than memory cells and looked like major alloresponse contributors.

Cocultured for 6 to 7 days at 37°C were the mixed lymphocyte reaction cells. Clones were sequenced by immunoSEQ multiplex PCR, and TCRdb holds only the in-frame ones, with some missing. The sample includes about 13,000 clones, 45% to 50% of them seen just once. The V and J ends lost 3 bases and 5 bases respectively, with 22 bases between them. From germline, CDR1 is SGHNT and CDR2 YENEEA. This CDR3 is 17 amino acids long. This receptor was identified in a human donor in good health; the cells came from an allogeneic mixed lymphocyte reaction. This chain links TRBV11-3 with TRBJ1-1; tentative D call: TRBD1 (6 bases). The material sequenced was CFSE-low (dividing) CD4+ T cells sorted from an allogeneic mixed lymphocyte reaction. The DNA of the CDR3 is TGTGCCAGCAGCTTGTGGGGGTCGGGGGGCGTAGGGACTGAAGCTTTCTTT. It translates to CASSLWGSGGVGTEAFF.